Detailed here is one T cell receptor beta chain. This record belongs to a study of low-dose radiotherapy and immunotherapy resistance in tumors. Study in general: 1 Gy per fraction was delivered to Cohort 2 every two weeks, for 13 Gy total over 26 weeks. The study gave patients oral aspirin 300 mg daily for four cycles from cycle 1 day 1.

TRAV and TRBV primers primed cDNA for both TCRalpha and TCRbeta. TCRs were amplified for roughly 20 PCR cycles with a constant-region primer and V-primer adapter. TCRdb recomputed calls from the reads with MiXCR, one row per CDR3 protein. The table includes some 94,000 distinct CDR3 sequences, 20% to 25% detected once. The CDR3 runs to 14 residues. Germline-derived CDR1 and CDR2 are SGHRS and YFSETQ. Trimming removed 0 bases from V and 6 bases from J; junction bases left unmatched: 4. Time point described: after trial treatment. Treatment given: LDRT plus nivolumab, ipilimumab, low-dose cyclophosphamide and aspirin (RACIN trial). Tumors of eligible patients were advanced, solid and lacking tumor-infiltrating lymphocytes.

Sample: PBMCs, taken after low-dose radiotherapy plus immunotherapy. This chain uses TRBV5-1 with TRBJ1-2; 8 bases are a match to TRBD1. This clonotype was sampled from a female donor with ovarian cancer. CDR3 coding DNA: TGCGCCAGCAGCTTGGCCCCAGGGGGCAATGGCTACACCTTC. Translation: CASSLAPGGNGYTF.